This T cell receptor (beta chain) originates from a study of cytomegalovirus exposure and HLA in healthy donors. It was with 60 Vbeta and 13 Jbeta primers that the PCR ran. Assay: immunoSEQ multiplex PCR; the TCRdb copy retains only in-frame clones and omits some. Of some 150,000 clones listed, approximately 80% were seen once; the top ten hold about 1.4%. Findings of the study overall: Relative to the approximately 680-donor mean, N-insertions were reportedly fewer in an Asian-associated ancestry cluster in a later analysis. CMV serostatus stood as the only immune exposure information on hand. Some TCR beta chains (roughly 160 of them) were listed as cytomegalovirus-associated. The authors later found TCR association rates varying by HLA locus, with DRB1 most and HLA-C fewest.

With respect to this clone: Antigen specificity is unknown.

The germline gives CDR1 SQVTM, CDR2 ANQGSEA. This CDR3 is built from 10 residues. V lost 4 bases to trimming and J lost 13 bases, with 11 bases between them. Sequencing input: PBMCs. This TCR was sampled from a woman younger than 35 in good health and CMV-seronegative. The V and J genes are TRBV29-1 and TRBJ2-1; no clear D. CDR3 loop: CSVVETSQFF. CDR3 DNA sequence: TGCAGCGTTGTAGAAACATCTCAGTTCTTC.